This TCR beta chain was observed in a study of T cells in Graves' hyperthyroidism and ophthalmopathy. The ends were cut back, 4 bases at V and 0 bases at J, with 10 bases in the middle. The germline CDR1 and CDR2 sequences are SNHLY and FYNNEI. This CDR3 contains 15 residues. It was RNA transcripts that yielded the amplified TCR beta CDR3 regions. First-round RT-PCR targeting the TCR CDR3 was performed with the HTBI primer set. TCRdb re-analysed the multiplex PCR reads in MiXCR, keeping a single row per CDR3 protein. The top ten hold about 4% of the sample, which has about 360,000 distinct CDR3 sequences, about 18% seen once.

The genes are TRBV2 and TRBJ1-5; D remains unclear. This sequence originates from a woman under 30 with Graves' hyperthyroidism. The specimen sequenced was blood. The CDR3 sequence is CASSVRAFSNQPQHF. For the CDR3, the DNA is TGTGCCAGCAGTGTCCGGGCCTTTAGCAATCAGCCCCAGCATTTT.